This T cell receptor (beta chain) appears in the sequencing data of a study of shared clonotypes between healthy human individuals (dated by TCRdb to 2019 to 2021). Concerning the study at large: A few men and a couple of women, aged 18 to 49 years, made up the cohort. Per donor, three plates each were used for CD4 naive and CD4 memory, two for CD8 naive, and one for CD8 memory. To estimate repertoire size and how much clonotype sharing occurs between individuals, the study deeply sequenced the blood TCR repertoires of 5 or 6 healthy adults. Libraries were prepared and TCR repertoires were sequenced by different laboratories using diverse techniques, in order to increase sequencing depth and limit assay-specific biases. Each donor's leukapheresis produced roughly between roughly 0.85 and 9.5 billion PBMCs.

General conclusions and limits of the study: Sampling was limited to blood, and TCR repertoires in tissue likely differ from TCR repertoires in blood. Incomplete sequencing was indicated by rarefaction of sorted-subset datasets, despite the large sequencing depth. The small number of donors limited the genetic and exposure-history diversity represented. Pairwise subsampling led to the expectation that sequencing depth would affect the degree of clonotype sharing among donors. Naive subsets generally had larger estimated clonotype richness than memory subsets. Higher generation probabilities were observed for clonotypes shared by all four sorted-subset donors than for non-shared clonotypes. Sharing across several donors was observed for around 4.8% of naive CD4, under 4% of naive CD8, 2% to 2.5% of memory CD4, and around 0.4% of memory CD8 clonotypes.

Healthy HIV-negative adults with no recently reported acute infections or vaccinations were included as donors. Every donor was a Caucasian adult residing in Nashville, Tennessee, USA. CD4+ T cells were enriched through magnetic negative selection, after which naive cells were positively selected on CD45RA and the remaining negative fraction served as the memory subset. After blood collection by leukapheresis, PBMCs were isolated using Ficoll-Histopaque density gradient centrifugation and then cryopreserved in the vapor phase of liquid nitrogen. Analytical flow cytometry was used to check the purity and quantity of each magnetically sorted T cell population. Genomic DNA was isolated from each sorted fraction and quantified by UV absorbance on a Nanodrop 2000c. As to this clone: The target of this receptor is not known. No quality values exist for individual bases; no much larger clone is one base distant.

Using the deep immunoSEQ assay, multiplex PCR amplified TCR CDR3 regions from genomic DNA. Genomic DNA extracted from each cell subset was distributed evenly over all wells of several immunoSEQ 96-well plates, and each plate served as one replicate. For sorted subsets, approximately 190 ng of genomic DNA, equivalent to some 33,000 T cell genomes, went into each replicate PCR. Purified libraries were measured with a Qubit 3.0 fluorometer, size-checked on a Bioanalyzer 2100, and measured again with the KAPA Library Quantification kit. Every immunoSEQ 96-well plate was sequenced on a separate single-read 150-cycle Illumina NextSeq 550 flow cell. In the original analysis: Because the immunoSEQ output included only junctional sequences and no quality scores, the filtering could not be the same as the filtering used for full-length reads. To assign V/J genes and CDR3, sequences were annotated using PyIR, a Python wrapper for IgBLAST v1.9, with IMGT germline references. Any read was removed if the V/J assignment was weak (E-value above 1e-6), the CDR3 was missing, or the read contained stop codons, out-of-frame junctions, or ambiguous translated residues. V3J clonotypes were defined by identical inferred V gene, J gene, and CDR3 amino acid sequence. To compute the percentage overlap between repertoires, the number of shared unique clonotypes was divided by the size of the smaller repertoire. Repertoire richness was assessed with RTK rarefaction, the Chao1 estimator, and Recon v2.1 estimates of unobserved clonotypes. OLGA was used to compute generation probabilities for all TCRbeta clonotypes that the gDNA method yielded from a handful of donors. TCRdb limited this immuneACCESS table to in-frame rearrangements with V and J called. A share of clones is missing; checked studies link under half to unresolved V genes, and the rest is unexplained. D and trimming come from the DNA, and the V and J calls and clone size come from that table. The table for this sample lists over a million clones; approximately 98.5% of them were counted only once. Over 0.3% of the sample lies in the top ten.

The receptor's source is a man younger than 45 in good health. The sequenced sample was naive CD4+ T cells sorted from blood. Explained via the paper, the cell subset or site label denotes: CD45RA+ positively selected.

The CDR3 region has the sequence CASSLGGTGSGANVLTF. The DNA is as follows: TGTGCCAGCAGCTTAGGCGGGACAGGGTCTGGGGCCAACGTCCTGACTTTC. Rearrangement joined TRBV7-2 to TRBJ2-6, with 9 junctional bases fitting TRBD1. Ends trimmed: V by 1 base, J by 1 base; bases unmatched to a gene: 2. The germline V gene provides CDR1 SGHTA and CDR2 FQGNSA. The CDR3 spans 17 residues, from the cysteine through the phenylalanine. Of the read, only the CDR3 DNA is kept; its 51 bases are in frame from base 1.